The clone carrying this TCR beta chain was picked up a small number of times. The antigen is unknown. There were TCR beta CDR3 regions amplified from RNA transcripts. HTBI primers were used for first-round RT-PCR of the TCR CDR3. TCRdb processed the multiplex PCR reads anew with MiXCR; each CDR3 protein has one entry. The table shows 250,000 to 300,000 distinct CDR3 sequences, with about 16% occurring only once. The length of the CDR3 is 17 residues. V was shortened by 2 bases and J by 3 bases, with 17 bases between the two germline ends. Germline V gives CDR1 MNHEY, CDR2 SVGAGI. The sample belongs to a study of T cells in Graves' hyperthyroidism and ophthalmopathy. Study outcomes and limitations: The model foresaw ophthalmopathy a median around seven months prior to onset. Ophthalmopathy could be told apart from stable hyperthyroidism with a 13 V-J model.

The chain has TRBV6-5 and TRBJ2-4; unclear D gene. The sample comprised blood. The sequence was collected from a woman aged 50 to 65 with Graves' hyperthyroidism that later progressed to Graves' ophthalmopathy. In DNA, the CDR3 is TGTGCCAGCAGTTACCTGCCGGACGGAGTAGGCAAAAACATTCAGTACTTC. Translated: CASSYLPDGVGKNIQYF.